This T cell receptor (beta chain) was profiled in a study of T-cell memory formation after mild COVID-19. MiXCR, applied by TCRdb to the 5' RACE reads, yields one record per CDR3 protein. The data show hundreds of thousands of distinct CDR3 sequences, around 28% seen once. V was pared by 0 bases and J by 6 bases, with 6 bases between. The CDR3 runs to 12 residues. The germline gives CDR1 SGHDT, CDR2 YYEEEE. This chain links TRBV5-6 with TRBJ1-2; D gene unclear. The sequencing sample was made of PBMCs or a T cell subset sorted from them (not recorded which). This TCR was sampled from an adult woman who had mild COVID-19 (a few samples of this study predate the infection). Cell type and time point are not known. CDR3 loop: CASSLGLDGYTF. In DNA form, the CDR3 reads TGTGCCAGCAGCTTGGGCTTGGATGGCTACACCTTC.